This T cell receptor beta chain stems from a study of T cells in Graves' hyperthyroidism and ophthalmopathy. Whole-study results and caveats: Separating ophthalmopathy from stable hyperthyroidism was achieved by a 13 V-J model. Ophthalmopathy was predicted by the model a median of about six months ahead of onset.

Those with hyperthyroidism were 18 to 65 years old, newly diagnosed, and ill for under 2 months. The table lists this clonotype with many counts. The antigen is unknown. This CDR3 is 11 amino acids long. The V segment lost 4 bases and the J segment 9 bases; nucleotides outside the gene matches: 3. Germline V gene data show CDR1 as SEHNR and CDR2 as FQNEAQ (reference sequence). RNA transcripts were the template for amplifying TCR beta CDR3 regions. RT-PCR in the first round (using the HTBI primer set) targeted the TCR CDR3. TCRdb itself ran the multiplex PCR reads through MiXCR, one entry per CDR3 protein. Among about 400,000 distinct CDR3 sequences, around 16% were seen once, and the ten largest hold around an eighth.

Sequencing was performed on blood. This clonotype was obtained from a woman younger than 30 with Graves' hyperthyroidism. The J gene is TRBJ2-7, the V gene TRBV7-9; 7 positions match TRBD1. CDR3 DNA: TGTGCCAGCAGCTCCGGACAGGTGCAGTACTTC. It is translated as CASSSGQVQYF.